The clone carrying this T cell receptor (beta chain) was seen repeatedly, ten times or more. CDR1 is MNHNS and CDR2 is SASEGT in the germline V gene. V was shortened by 5 bases and J by 1 base, with 11 bases between the two germline ends. This CDR3 has 14 residues. The data derive from a study of regulatory T cells in long-lasting Graves disease. Indicated time point: newly diagnosed GD, antithyroid drugs for less than 3 months. PBMC-derived RNA was used for the TCR library. Building the TCR beta libraries relied on iRepertoire HTBI primers, and CDR3 regions underwent Arm-PCR. TCRdb analysed the multiplex PCR reads with MiXCR anew, one entry per CDR3 protein. The data hold around 480,000 distinct CDR3 sequences, with around 15% observed a single time. This sample also appeared in a second study, on T cells in Graves' hyperthyroidism and ophthalmopathy. In that study: With a duration under 2 months, the hyperthyroidism was newly diagnosed in patients aged 18 to 65.

Sequenced material: peripheral blood mononuclear cells (PBMCs), taken at new diagnosis, from a patient treated with antithyroid drugs. This receptor was identified in a woman aged 35-60 years with Graves disease. This chain joins TRBV6-1 and TRBJ1-1; TRBD1 is a possible D gene (6 bases). CDR3 nucleotide sequence: TGTGCCAGCAGTCGGACAGCCACGAACACTGAAGCTTTCTTT. Its translation: CASSRTATNTEAFF.